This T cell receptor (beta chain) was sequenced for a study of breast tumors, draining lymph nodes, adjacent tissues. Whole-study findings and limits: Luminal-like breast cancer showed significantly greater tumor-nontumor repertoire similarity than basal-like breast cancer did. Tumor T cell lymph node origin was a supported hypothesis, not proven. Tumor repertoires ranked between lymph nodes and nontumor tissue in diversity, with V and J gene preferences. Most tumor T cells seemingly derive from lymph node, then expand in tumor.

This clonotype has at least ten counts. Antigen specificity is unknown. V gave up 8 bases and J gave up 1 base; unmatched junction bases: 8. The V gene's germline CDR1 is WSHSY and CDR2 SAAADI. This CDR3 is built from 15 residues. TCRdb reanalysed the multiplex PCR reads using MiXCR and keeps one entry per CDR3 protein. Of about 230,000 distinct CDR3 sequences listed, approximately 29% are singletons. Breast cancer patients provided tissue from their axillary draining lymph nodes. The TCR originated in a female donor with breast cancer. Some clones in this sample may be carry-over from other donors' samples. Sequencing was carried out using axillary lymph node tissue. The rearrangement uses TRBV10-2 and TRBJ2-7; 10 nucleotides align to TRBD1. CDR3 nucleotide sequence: TGCGCCAGCGGAAAAAGGACAGGGGGTTCCTACGAGCAGTACTTC. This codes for CASGKRTGGSYEQYF.